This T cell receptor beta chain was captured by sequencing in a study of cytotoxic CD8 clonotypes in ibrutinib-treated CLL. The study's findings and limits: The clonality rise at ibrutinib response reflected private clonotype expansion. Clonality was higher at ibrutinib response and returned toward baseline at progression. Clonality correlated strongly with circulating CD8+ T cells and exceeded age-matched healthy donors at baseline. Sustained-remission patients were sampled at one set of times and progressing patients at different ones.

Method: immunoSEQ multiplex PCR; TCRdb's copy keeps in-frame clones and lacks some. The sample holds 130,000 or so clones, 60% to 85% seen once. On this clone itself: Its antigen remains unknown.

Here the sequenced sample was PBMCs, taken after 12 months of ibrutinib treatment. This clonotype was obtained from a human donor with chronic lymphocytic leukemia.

CDR3 region: CASSVQGITDTQYF. CDR3 nucleotides: TGCGCCAGCAGCGTACAGGGAATCACAGATACGCAGTATTTT. J is TRBJ2-3 and V is TRBV5-1, with a possible D match to TRBD1 (6 bases). The CDR3 totals 14 residues. V shed 4 bases and J shed 2 bases, with 11 bases lying between them. The germline V gene encodes CDR1 SGHRS and CDR2 YFSETQ.